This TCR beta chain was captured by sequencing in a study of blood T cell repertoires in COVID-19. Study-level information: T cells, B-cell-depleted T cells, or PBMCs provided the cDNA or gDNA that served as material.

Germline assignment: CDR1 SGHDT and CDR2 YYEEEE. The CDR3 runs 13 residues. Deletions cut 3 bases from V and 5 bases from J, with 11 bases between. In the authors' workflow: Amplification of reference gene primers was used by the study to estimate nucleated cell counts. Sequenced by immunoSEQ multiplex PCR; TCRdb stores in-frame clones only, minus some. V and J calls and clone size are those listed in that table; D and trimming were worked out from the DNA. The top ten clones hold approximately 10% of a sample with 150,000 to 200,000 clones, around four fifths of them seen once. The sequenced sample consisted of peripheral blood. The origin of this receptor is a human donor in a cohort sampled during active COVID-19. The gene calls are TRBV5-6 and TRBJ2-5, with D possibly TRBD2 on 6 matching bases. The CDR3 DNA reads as TGTGCCAGCAGCTCGGGGGTAGGGGAGACCCAGTACTTC. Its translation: CASSSGVGETQYF.